What follows is one T cell receptor (beta chain) and its context. This specimen belongs to a study of blood T cell repertoires in COVID-19. Study-level background: Samples came from the United States, Italy and Spain, spanning acute and convalescent COVID-19. T cells, B-cell-depleted T cells, or PBMCs supplied cDNA or gDNA.

In the authors' methods: Amplification with reference gene primers provided the estimates of nucleated cell counts. The assay was immunoSEQ multiplex PCR, and TCRdb's table has in-frame clones only and misses some. The V and J calls and clone size come from that table; D and trimming were worked out from the DNA. The data contain about 250,000 clones, over 70% of them singletons. The CDR3 spans 15 residues. V gave up 0 bases and J gave up 1 base, with 9 bases separating them. Looked up from germline, CDR1 is WNHNN and CDR2 is SYGVQD (reference sequence). The sample comprised peripheral blood. The chain has TRBV10-1 and TRBJ2-5; D is undetermined. This TCR was sampled from a woman older than 75 with acute or convalescent COVID-19. In DNA form, the CDR3 reads TGCGCCAGCAGTGAGTCGAAGTCTATCCAAGAGACCCAGTACTTC. Its translation is CASSESKSIQETQYF.